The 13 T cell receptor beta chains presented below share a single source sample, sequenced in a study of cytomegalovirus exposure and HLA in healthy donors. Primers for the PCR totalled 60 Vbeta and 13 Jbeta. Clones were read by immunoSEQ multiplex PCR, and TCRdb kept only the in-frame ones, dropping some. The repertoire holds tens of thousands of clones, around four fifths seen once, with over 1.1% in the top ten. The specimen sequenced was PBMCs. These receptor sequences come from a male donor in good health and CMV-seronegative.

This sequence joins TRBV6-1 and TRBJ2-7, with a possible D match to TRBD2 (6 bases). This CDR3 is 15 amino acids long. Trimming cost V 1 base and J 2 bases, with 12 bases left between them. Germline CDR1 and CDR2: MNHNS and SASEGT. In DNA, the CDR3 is TGTGCCAGCAGTGAAGGAATCGGGAGACCCTACGAGCAGTACTTC. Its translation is CASSEGIGRPYEQYF.

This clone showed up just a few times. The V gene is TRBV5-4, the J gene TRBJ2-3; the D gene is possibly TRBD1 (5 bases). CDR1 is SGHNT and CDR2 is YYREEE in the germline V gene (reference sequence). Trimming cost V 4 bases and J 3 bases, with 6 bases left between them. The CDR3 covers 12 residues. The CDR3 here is CASSKGTDTQYF. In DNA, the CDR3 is TGTGCCAGCAGCAAGGGGACAGATACGCAGTATTTT.

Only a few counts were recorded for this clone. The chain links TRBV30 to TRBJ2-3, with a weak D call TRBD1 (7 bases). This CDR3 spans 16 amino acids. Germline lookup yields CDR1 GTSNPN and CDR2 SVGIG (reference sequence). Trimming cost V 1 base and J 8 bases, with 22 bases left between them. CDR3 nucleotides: TGTGCCTGGAGTGCCCATTATAACAGACAGGGAGGTACGCAGTATTTT. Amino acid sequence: CAWSAHYNRQGGTQYF. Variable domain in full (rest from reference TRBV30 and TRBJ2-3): SQTIHQWPATLVQPVGSPLSLECTVEGTSNPNLYWYRQAAGRGLQLLFYSVGIGQISSEVPQNLSASRPQDRQFILSSKKLLLSDSGFYLCAWSAHYNRQGGTQYFGPGTRLTVL.

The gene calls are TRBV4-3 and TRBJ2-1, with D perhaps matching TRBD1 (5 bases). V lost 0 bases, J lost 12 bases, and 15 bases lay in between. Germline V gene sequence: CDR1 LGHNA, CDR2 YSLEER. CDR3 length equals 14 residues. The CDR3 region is CASSQDLGQVGQFF. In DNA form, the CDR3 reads TGCGCCAGCAGCCAAGATTTGGGGCAGGTTGGGCAGTTCTTC.

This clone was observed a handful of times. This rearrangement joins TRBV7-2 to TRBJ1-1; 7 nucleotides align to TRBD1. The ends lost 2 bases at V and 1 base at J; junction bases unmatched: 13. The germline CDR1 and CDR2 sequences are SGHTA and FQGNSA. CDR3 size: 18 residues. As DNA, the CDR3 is TGTGCCAGCAGCTTATGGAGTACTATACAGGGGACGAACACTGAAGCTTTCTTT. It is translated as CASSLWSTIQGTNTEAFF.

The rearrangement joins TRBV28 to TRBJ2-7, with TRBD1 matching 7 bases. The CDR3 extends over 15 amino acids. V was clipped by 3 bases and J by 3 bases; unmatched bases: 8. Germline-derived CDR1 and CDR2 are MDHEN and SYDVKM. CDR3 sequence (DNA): TGTGCCAGCAGTTTTCCGACAGGGTCGAACTACGAGCAGTACTTC. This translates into CASSFPTGSNYEQYF.

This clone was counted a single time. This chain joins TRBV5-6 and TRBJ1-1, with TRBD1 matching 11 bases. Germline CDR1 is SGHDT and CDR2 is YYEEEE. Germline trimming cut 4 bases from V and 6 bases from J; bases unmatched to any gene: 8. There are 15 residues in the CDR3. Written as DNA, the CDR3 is TGTGCCAGCAGCCCTGGGACAGGGGGTCGCTCTGAAGCTTTCTTT. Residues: CASSPGTGGRSEAFF.

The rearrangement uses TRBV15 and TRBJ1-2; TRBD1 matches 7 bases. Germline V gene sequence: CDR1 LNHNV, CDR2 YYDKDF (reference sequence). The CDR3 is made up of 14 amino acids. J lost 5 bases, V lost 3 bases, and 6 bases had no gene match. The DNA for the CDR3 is TGTGCCACCAGCAGGGTACAGGGGAAGTATGGCTACACCTTC. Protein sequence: CATSRVQGKYGYTF.

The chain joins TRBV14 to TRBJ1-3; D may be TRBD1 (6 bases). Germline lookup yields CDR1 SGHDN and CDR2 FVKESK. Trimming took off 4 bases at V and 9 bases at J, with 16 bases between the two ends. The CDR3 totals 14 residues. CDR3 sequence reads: CASSLGQTITTIYF. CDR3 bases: TGTGCCAGCAGCCTTGGACAGACGATAACCACCATATATTTT.

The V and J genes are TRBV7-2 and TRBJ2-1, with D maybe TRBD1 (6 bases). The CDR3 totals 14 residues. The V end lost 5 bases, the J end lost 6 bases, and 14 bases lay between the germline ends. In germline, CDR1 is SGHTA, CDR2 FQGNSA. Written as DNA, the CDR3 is TGTGCCAGCAGCCGACAGGTAGGGGGCAATGAGCAGTTCTTC. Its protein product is CASSRQVGGNEQFF.

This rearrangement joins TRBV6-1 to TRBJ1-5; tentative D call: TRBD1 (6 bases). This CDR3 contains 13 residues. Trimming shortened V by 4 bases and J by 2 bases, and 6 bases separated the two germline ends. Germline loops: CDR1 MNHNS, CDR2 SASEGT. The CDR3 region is CASSGTGNQPQHF. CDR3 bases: TGTGCCAGCAGTGGGACAGGCAATCAGCCCCAGCATTTT.

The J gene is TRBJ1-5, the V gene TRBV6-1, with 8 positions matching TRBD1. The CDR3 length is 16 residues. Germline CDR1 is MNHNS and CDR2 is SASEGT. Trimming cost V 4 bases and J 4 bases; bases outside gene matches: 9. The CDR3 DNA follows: TGTGCCAGCAGTGCAGTACCCGGGACAGGAAATCAGCCCCAGCATTTT. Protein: CASSAVPGTGNQPQHF.

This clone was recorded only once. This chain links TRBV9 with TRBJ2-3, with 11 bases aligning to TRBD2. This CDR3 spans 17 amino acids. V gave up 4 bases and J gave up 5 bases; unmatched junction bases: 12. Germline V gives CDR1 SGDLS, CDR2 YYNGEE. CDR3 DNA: TGTGCCAGCAGCTCCTTGTTTAGCGGGGGGGCAAAAGATACGCAGTATTTT. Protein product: CASSSLFSGGAKDTQYF.